Shown below are 4 T cell receptor beta chains from a single sample sequenced in a study of CD8 T cells in Susac syndrome. About 0.45 to 1 ug RNA was reverse transcribed with random hexamers. TCRdb fed the immunoSEQ multiplex PCR reads into MiXCR, producing one record per CDR3 protein. The data show some 77,000 distinct CDR3 sequences, just over 90% seen once. Material: CD4+ T cells from PBMCs. The source is a human donor with Susac syndrome.

The V gene is TRBV27, the J gene TRBJ1-1, with D possibly being TRBD1 (6 bases). The CDR3 contains 12 residues. V was cut by 8 bases and J by 12 bases, with 19 bases left in between. Germline assignment: CDR1 MNHEY and CDR2 SMNVEV (reference sequence). CDR3 in amino acids: CASGPTGLRPFF. The DNA of the CDR3 is TGTGCCAGCGGCCCGACAGGTCTACGGCCTTTCTTT.

The chain links TRBV9 to TRBJ1-1; 7 bases are a match to TRBD1. The germline V gene encodes CDR1 SGDLS and CDR2 YYNGEE. Trimming at V came to 4 bases and at J to 2 bases, leaving 11 bases not matched to a gene. This CDR3 is built from 16 residues. CDR3 nucleotide sequence: TGTGCCAGCAGCTCTAAGGGGGCGCAGGCTAACACTGAAGCTTTCTTT. It yields the protein CASSSKGAQANTEAFF.

J is TRBJ2-7 and V is TRBV27; 10 bases are shared with TRBD2. The length of the CDR3 is 13 residues. The trim removed 8 bases at V and 9 bases at J, leaving 10 bases unmatched. The germline gives CDR1 MNHEY, CDR2 SMNVEV (reference sequence). CDR3 nucleotide sequence: TGTGCCAGCCGTAATAGCGGGGGGCCTGCGCAGTACTTC. This codes for CASRNSGGPAQYF.

Worth noting for this clonotype: At one of its ends the junction is not consistent with the germline gene, which may arise from a read error. This chain uses TRBV7-7 with TRBJ2-2; D could derive from TRBD1 or TRBD2 (5 bases each). This CDR3 is 14 amino acids long. Germline V gene lookup returns CDR1 SSHAT and CDR2 FNYEAQ (reference sequence). CDR3 residues: CASSSGRNTGELFF. Written as DNA, the CDR3 is TGTGCTAGCAGCTCGGGACGGAACACCGGGGAGCTGTTTTTT.